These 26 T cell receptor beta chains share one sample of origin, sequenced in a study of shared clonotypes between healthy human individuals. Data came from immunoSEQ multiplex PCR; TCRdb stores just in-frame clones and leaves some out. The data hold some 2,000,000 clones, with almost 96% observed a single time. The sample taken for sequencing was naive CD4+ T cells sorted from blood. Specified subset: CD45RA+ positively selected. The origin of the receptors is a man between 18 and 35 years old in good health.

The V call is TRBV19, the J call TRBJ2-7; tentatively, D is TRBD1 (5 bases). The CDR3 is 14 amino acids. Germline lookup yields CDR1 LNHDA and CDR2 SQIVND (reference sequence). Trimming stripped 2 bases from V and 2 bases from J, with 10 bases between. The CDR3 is CASSIQGRTYEQYF. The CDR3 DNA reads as TGTGCCAGTAGTATACAGGGCAGGACCTACGAGCAGTACTTC.

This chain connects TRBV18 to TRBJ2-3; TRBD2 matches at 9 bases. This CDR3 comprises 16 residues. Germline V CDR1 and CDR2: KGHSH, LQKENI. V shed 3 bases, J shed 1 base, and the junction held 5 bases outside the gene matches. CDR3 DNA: TGTGCCAGCTCACCGATGGTAGCGGGAGGCACAGATACGCAGTATTTT. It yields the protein CASSPMVAGGTDTQYF.

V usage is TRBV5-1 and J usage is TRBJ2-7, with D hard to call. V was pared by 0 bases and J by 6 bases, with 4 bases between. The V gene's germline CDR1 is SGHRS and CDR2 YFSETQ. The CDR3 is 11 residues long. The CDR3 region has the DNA TGCGCCAGCAGCTTGGAGTTCGAGCAGTACTTC. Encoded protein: CASSLEFEQYF.

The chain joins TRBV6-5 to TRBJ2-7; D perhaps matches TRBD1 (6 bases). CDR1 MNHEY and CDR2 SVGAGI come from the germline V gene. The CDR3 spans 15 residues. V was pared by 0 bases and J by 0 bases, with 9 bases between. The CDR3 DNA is TGTGCCAGCAGTTACTCTATAGGGGGCTCCTACGAGCAGTACTTC. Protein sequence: CASSYSIGGSYEQYF.

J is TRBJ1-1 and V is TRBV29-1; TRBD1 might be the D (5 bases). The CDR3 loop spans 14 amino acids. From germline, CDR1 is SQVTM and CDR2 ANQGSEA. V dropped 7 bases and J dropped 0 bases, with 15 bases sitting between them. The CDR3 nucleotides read TGCAGCGGGGGACGCCGCCTTTTGAACACTGAAGCTTTCTTT. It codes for CSGGRRLLNTEAFF.

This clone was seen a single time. The CDR3 region is CASRRGQGKGDTQYF. The CDR3 DNA reads as TGTGCCAGCAGGCGAGGACAGGGCAAGGGAGATACGCAGTATTTT. The chain recombines TRBV6-5 with TRBJ2-3; 8 bases line up with TRBD1. Germline trimming cut 6 bases from V and 5 bases from J; bases unmatched to any gene: 10. The CDR3 covers 15 residues. Germline CDR1 MNHEY, CDR2 SVGAGI.

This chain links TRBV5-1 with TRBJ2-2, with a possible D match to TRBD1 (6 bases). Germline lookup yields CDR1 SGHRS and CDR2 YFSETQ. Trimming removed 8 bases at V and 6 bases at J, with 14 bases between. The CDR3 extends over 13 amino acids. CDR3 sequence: CASSEGVAGELFF. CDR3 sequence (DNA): TGCGCCAGTTCAGAGGGGGTTGCCGGGGAGCTGTTTTTT.

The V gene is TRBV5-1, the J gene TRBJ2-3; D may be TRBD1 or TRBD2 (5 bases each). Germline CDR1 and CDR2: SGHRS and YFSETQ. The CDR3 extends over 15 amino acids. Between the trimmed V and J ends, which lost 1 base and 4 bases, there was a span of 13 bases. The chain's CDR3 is CASSLWGLGADTQYF. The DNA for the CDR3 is TGCGCCAGCAGCTTGTGGGGATTGGGGGCAGATACGCAGTATTTT.

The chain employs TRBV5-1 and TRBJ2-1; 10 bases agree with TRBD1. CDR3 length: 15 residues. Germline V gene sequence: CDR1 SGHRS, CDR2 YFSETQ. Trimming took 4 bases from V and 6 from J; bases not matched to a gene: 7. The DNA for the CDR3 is TGCGCCAGCAGCCCCCCGGGACAGGGGTCCAATGAGCAGTTCTTC. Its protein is CASSPPGQGSNEQFF.

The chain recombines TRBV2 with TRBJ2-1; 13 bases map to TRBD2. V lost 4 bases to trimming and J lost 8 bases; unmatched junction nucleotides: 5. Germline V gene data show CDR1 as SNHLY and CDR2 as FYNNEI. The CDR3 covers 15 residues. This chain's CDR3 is CASSAGLAGIYEQFF. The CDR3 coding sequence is TGTGCCAGCAGTGCGGGACTAGCGGGAATCTATGAGCAGTTCTTC.

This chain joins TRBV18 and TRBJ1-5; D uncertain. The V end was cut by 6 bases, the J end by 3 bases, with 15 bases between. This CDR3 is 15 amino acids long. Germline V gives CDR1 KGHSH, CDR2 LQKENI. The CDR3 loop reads CASSLLGPTNQPQHF. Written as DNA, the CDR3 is TGTGCCAGCTCTCTCTTAGGCCCAACCAATCAGCCCCAGCATTTT.

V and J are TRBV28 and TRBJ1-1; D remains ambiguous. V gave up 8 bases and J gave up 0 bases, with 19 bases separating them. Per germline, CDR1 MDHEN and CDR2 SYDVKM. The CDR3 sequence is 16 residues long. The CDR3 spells CASETPAGRMNTEAFF. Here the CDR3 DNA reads TGTGCCAGCGAAACTCCCGCCGGAAGAATGAACACTGAAGCTTTCTTT.

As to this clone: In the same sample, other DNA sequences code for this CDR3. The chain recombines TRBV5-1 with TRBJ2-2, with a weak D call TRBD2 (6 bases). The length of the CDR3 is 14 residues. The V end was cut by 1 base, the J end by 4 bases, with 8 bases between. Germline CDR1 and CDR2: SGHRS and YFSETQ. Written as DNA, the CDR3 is TGCGCCAGCAGCTTGCCGGGGGTCACCGGGGAGCTGTTTTTT. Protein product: CASSLPGVTGELFF.

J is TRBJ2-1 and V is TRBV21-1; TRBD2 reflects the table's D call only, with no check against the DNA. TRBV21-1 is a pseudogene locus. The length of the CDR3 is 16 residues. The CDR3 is CASSSRLAAGYNEQFF. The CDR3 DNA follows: TGTGCCAGCAGCTCTCGTCTAGCGGCCGGATACAATGAGCAGTTCTTC.

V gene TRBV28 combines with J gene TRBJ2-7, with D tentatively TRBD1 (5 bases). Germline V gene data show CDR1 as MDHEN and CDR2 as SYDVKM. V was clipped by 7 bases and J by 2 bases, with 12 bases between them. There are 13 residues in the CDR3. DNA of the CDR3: TGTGCCAGCACCCTGACAGTTCCCTACGAGCAGTACTTC. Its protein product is CASTLTVPYEQYF. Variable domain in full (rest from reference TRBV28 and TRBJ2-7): DVKVTQSSRYLVKRTGEKVFLECVQDMDHENMFWYRQDPGLGLRLIYFSYDVKMKEKGDIPEGYSVSREKKERFSLILESASTNQTSMYLCASTLTVPYEQYFGPGTRLTVT.

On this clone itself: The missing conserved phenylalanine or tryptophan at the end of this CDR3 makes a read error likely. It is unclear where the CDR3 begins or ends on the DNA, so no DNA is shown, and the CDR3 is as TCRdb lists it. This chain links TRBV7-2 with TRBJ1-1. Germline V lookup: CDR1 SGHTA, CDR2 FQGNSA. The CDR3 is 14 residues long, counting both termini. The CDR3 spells CASSADPSNTEAFL.

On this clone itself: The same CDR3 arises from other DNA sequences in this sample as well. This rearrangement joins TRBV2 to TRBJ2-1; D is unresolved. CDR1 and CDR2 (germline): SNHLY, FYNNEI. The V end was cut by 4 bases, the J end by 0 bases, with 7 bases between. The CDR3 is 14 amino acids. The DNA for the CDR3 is TGTGCCAGCAGTGTAGGCTCCTCCTACAATGAGCAGTTCTTC. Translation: CASSVGSSYNEQFF.

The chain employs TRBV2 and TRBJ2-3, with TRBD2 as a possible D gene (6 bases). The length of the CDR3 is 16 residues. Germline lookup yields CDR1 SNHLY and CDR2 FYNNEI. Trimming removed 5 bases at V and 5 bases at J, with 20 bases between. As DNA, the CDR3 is TGTGCCAGCAGTTGGAATAGCGGTCCCGGGATAGATACGCAGTATTTT. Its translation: CASSWNSGPGIDTQYF.

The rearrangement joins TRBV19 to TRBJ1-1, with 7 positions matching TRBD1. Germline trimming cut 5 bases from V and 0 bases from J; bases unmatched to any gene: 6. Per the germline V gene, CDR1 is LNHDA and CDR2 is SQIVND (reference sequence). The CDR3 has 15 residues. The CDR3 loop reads CASSVQGGVNTEAFF. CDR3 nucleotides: TGTGCCAGTAGTGTCCAGGGGGGGGTGAACACTGAAGCTTTCTTT. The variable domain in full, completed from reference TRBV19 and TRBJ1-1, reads DGGITQSPKYLFRKEGQNVTLSCEQNLNHDAMYWYRQDPGQGLRLIYYSQIVNDFQKGDIAEGYSVSREKKESFPLTVTSAQKNPTAFYLCASSVQGGVNTEAFFGQGTRLTVV.

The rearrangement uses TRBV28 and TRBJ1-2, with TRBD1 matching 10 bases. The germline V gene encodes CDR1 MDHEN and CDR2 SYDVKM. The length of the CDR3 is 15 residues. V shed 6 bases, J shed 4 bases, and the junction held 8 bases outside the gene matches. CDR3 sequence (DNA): TGTGCCAGCAGCCCTGAGGGACAGGGGATCTATGGCTACACCTTC. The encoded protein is CASSPEGQGIYGYTF.

CDR3 coding DNA: TGTGCCATCAGTCCTCTCGAACCCGCCTATAATTCACCCCTCCACTTT. Residues: CAISPLEPAYNSPLHF. This rearrangement joins TRBV10-3 to TRBJ1-6; unclear D gene. This CDR3 region has 16 residues. The V gene lost 5 bases and the J gene lost 2 bases, with 13 bases spanning the gap. Germline V gene lookup returns CDR1 ENHRY and CDR2 SYGVKD.

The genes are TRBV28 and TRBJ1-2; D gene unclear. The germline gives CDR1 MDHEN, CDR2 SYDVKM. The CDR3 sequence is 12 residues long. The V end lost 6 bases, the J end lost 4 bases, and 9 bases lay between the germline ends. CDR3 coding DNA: TGTGCCAGCAGCCCTCCGTTCTATGGCTACACCTTC. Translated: CASSPPFYGYTF.

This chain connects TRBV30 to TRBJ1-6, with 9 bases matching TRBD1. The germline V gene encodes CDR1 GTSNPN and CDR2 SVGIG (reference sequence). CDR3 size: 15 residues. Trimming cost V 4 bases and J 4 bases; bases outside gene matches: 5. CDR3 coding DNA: TGTGCCTGGAAATTGGGACAGGGTTATAATTCACCCCTCCACTTT. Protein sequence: CAWKLGQGYNSPLHF.

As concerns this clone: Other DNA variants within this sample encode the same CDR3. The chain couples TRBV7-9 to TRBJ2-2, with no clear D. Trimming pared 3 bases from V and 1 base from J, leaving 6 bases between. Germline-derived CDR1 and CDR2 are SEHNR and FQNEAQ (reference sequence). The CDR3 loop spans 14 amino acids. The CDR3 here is CASSFGGNTGELFF. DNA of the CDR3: TGTGCCAGCAGCTTCGGTGGGAACACCGGGGAGCTGTTTTTT.

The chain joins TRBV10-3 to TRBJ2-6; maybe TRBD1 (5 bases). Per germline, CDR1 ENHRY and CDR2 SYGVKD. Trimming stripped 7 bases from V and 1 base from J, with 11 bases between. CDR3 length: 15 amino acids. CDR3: CAINTDSSGANVLTF. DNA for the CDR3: TGTGCCATCAACACCGACAGTTCTGGGGCCAACGTCCTGACTTTC.

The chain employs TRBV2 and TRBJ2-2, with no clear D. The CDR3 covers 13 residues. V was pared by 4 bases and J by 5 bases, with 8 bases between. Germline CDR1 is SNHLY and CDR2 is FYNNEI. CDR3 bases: TGTGCCAGCAGTGGGAAGGAGACCGGGGAGCTGTTTTTT. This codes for CASSGKETGELFF.